The 8 T cell receptor beta chains below come from one sample, sequenced in a study of post-analysis software for immune sequencing data. Overall study findings and caveats: Controls had lower frequencies than patients of 4 or 5 TRBV segments, which included TRBV5-6, TRBV5-1 and TRBV20-1.

Their antigens are not known. Unique molecular identifiers tagged the TCR beta cDNA libraries. TCRdb recomputed calls from the PCR reads with MiXCR, one row per CDR3 protein. The data show 450,000 or so distinct CDR3 sequences, less than 45% seen once. The sequenced sample consisted of blood. These receptors came from a girl between 10 and 17 years old with multiple sclerosis.

This clonotype was seen only a few times. The rearrangement joins TRBV20-1 to TRBJ2-1; weak D call: TRBD2 (5 bases). This CDR3 is 18 amino acids long. Trimming took off 0 bases at V and 3 bases at J, with 21 bases between the two ends. Germline V lookup: CDR1 DFQATT, CDR2 SNEGSKA (reference sequence). CDR3 amino acids: CSARDLLDEGPRYNEQFF. The CDR3 nucleotides read TGCAGTGCTAGAGATTTACTAGATGAAGGGCCGCGCTACAATGAGCAGTTCTTC.

This clonotype was detected a few times. This chain connects TRBV27 to TRBJ2-1, with no clear D. The V gene's germline CDR1 is MNHEY and CDR2 SMNVEV (reference sequence). Trimming removed 5 bases from V and 8 bases from J, with 19 bases in between. The CDR3 spans 15 residues. CDR3 in DNA: TGTGCCAGCAGTCCACCCCGCGTATCATCCGATGAGCAGTTCTTC. Amino acid sequence: CASSPPRVSSDEQFF.

With regard to this clonotype: A read error may be the cause here, since a much bigger clone is one base away. The genes are TRBV4-1 and TRBJ2-7, with 7 bases that match TRBD2. Gene TRBJ2-5 matches the end of the DNA better, so the J call may be wrong. The germline gives CDR1 MGHRA, CDR2 YSYEKL. This CDR3 comprises 14 residues. CDR3 nucleotide sequence: TGCGCCAGCATCCAATGGGGGGGACCAGAGACCCAGTACTTC. As protein: CASIQWGGPETQYF.

This sequence joins TRBV5-5 and TRBJ2-1, with D uncertain. The germline gives CDR1 SGHKS, CDR2 YYEKEE (reference sequence). The CDR3 is 12 amino acids. The V and J ends lost 3 bases and 9 bases respectively, with 10 bases between them. Here the CDR3 reads CASSSSWGEQFF. The CDR3 DNA is TGTGCCAGCAGCTCGAGCTGGGGTGAGCAGTTCTTC.

The rearrangement links TRBV6-6 to TRBJ1-2, with D possibly being TRBD1 (5 bases). Deletions cut 5 bases from V and 2 bases from J, with 12 bases between. The length of the CDR3 is 14 residues. Germline values: CDR1 MNHNY, CDR2 SVGAGI (reference sequence). The CDR3 nucleotides read TGTGCCAGCAGTACGCCCCAGGGAAACTATGGCTACACCTTC. It is translated as CASSTPQGNYGYTF.

The V gene is TRBV28, the J gene TRBJ2-5, with 7 positions matching TRBD1. V shed 4 bases and J 2 bases; nucleotides not matched to a gene: 1. The germline V gene encodes CDR1 MDHEN and CDR2 SYDVKM. CDR3 size: 13 residues. The CDR3 nucleotides are TGTGCCAGCAGTTGGGACAGACAAGAGACCCAGTACTTC. It codes for CASSWDRQETQYF.

The chain employs TRBV27 and TRBJ2-6; 8 bases are shared with TRBD1. J gave up 2 bases and V 7 bases, and 1 base lay outside the gene matches. The length of the CDR3 is 14 residues. CDR1 is MNHEY and CDR2 is SMNVEV in the germline V gene (reference sequence). CDR3 in DNA: TGTGCCAGCACAGGGGGCGCTGGGGCCAACGTCCTGACTTTC. Amino acid sequence: CASTGGAGANVLTF.

This clonotype was detected only once. CDR3 sequence: CASTYQGQGSYNEQFF. CDR3 nucleotides: TGCGCCAGCACTTACCAGGGACAGGGCTCCTACAATGAGCAGTTCTTC. The rearrangement joins TRBV5-1 to TRBJ2-1; 9 nucleotides agree with TRBD1. Germline V gene sequence: CDR1 SGHRS, CDR2 YFSETQ. This CDR3 spans 16 amino acids. J was trimmed by 0 bases and V by 6 bases; bases with no gene match: 7.